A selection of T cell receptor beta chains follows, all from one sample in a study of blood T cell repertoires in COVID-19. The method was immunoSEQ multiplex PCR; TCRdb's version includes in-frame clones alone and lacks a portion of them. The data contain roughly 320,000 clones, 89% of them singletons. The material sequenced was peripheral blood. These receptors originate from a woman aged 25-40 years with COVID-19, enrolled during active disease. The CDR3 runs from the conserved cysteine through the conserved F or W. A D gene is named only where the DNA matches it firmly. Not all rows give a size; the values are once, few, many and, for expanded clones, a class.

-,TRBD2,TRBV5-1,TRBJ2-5,CATKTYTGTSGKETQYF,TGCGCCACCAAAACTTATACCGGGACTAGCGGGAAAGAGACCCAGTACTTC
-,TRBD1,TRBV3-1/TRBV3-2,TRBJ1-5,CASSQAWGQGNQPQHF,TGTGCCAGCAGCCAAGCCTGGGGACAGGGAAATCAGCCCCAGCATTTT
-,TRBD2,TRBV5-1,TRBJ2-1,CASSSGGGLYNEQFF,TGCGCCAGCAGCTCTGGCGGGGGACTTTACAATGAGCAGTTCTTC
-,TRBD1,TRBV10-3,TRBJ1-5,CAISPGQGGMKQPQHF,TGTGCCATCAGCCCGGGACAGGGAGGCATGAAGCAGCCCCAGCATTTT
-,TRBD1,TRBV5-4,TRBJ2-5,CASSHRGQGDETQYF,TGTGCCAGCAGCCATCGGGGACAGGGTGATGAGACCCAGTACTTC
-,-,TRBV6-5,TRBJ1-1,CASSYQPGQANTEAFF,TGTGCCAGCAGTTACCAACCGGGACAAGCGAACACTGAAGCTTTCTTT
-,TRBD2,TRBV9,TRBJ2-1,CASSVGRGVYNEQFF,TGTGCCAGCAGCGTAGGGCGGGGGGTCTACAATGAGCAGTTCTTC
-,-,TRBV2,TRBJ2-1,CASSEDRDGLNEQFF,TGTGCCAGCAGTGAGGACCGGGATGGATTAAATGAGCAGTTCTTC
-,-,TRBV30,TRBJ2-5,CAWSVNKKETQYF,TGTGCCTGGAGTGTTAATAAAAAAGAGACCCAGTACTTC
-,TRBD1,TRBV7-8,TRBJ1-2,CASRGTGDYGYTF,TGTGCCAGCAGGGGGACAGGGGACTATGGCTACACCTTC
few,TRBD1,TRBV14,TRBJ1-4,CASSLRTGATTNEKLFF,TGTGCCAGCAGCCTCCGGACAGGGGCCACAACTAATGAAAAACTGTTTTTT
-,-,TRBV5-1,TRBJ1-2,CASSIDSLNYGYTF,TGCGCCAGCAGCATCGACAGTCTAAACTATGGCTACACCTTC
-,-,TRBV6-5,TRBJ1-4,CATALFVGTNEKLFF,TGTGCCACCGCCTTGTTCGTCGGAACTAATGAAAAACTGTTTTTT
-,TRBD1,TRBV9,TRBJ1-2,CASGVQGAGGYTF,TGTGCCAGCGGAGTACAGGGGGCTGGTGGCTACACCTTC
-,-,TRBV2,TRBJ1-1,CASSARQVAEAFF,TGTGCCAGCAGTGCTCGACAGGTCGCTGAAGCTTTCTTT
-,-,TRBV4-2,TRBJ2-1,CASSQSQGVPYNEQFF,TGTGCCAGCAGCCAGTCTCAGGGTGTCCCCTACAATGAGCAGTTCTTC
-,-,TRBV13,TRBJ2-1,CASSLVPGNEQFF,TGTGCCAGCAGCTTAGTTCCGGGTAATGAGCAGTTCTTC
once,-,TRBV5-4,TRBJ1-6,CASSRDIFSPLHF,TGTGCCAGCAGCAGGGACATTTTTTCACCCCTCCACTTT
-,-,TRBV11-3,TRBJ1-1,CASSLPGGGTEAFF,TGTGCCAGCAGCTTACCCGGGGGGGGCACTGAAGCTTTCTTT
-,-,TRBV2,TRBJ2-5,CASREPQETQYF,TGTGCCAGCAGGGAGCCGCAAGAGACCCAGTACTTC
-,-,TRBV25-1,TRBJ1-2,CASSATGPNYGYTF,TGTGCCAGCAGTGCGACAGGACCAAACTATGGCTACACCTTC
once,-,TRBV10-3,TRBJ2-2,CAISAGSGTGELFF,TGTGCCATCAGTGCAGGCTCCGGCACCGGGGAGCTGTTTTTT
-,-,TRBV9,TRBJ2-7,CASSVLPTYEQYF,TGTGCCAGCAGCGTCCTCCCTACCTACGAGCAGTACTTC
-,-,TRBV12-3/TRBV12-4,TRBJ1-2,CASTGLNYGYTF,TGTGCCAGCACAGGACTTAACTATGGCTACACCTTC
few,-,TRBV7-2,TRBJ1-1,CASSYTWGDTEAFF,TGTGCCAGCAGCTACACGTGGGGGGACACTGAAGCTTTCTTT
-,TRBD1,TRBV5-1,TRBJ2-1,CASSWGDRGYNEQFF,TGCGCCAGCAGCTGGGGGGACAGGGGCTACAATGAGCAGTTCTTC
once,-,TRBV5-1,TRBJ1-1,CASSLGWAVGANTEAFF,TGCGCCAGCAGCTTGGGGTGGGCTGTAGGCGCGAACACTGAAGCTTTCTTT
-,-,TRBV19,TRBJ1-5,CASSAAASNQPQHF,TGTGCCAGTAGTGCGGCAGCCAGCAATCAGCCCCAGCATTTT
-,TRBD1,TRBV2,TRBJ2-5,CASSGTGLETQYF,TGTGCCAGCAGTGGGACAGGGCTGGAGACCCAGTACTTC
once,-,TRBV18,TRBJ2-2,CASSHGEPGELFF,TGTGCCAGCTCACACGGGGAACCCGGGGAGCTGTTTTTT
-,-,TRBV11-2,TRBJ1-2,CASSLDYRADYGYTF,TGTGCCAGCAGCTTAGATTACAGGGCCGACTATGGCTACACCTTC
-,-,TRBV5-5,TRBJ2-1,CASSLRDEQFF,TGTGCCAGCAGCTTACGGGATGAGCAGTTCTTC
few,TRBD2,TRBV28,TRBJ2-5,CASQNWGRGGPETQYF,TGTGCCAGTCAGAACTGGGGGCGGGGGGGCCCAGAGACCCAGTACTTC
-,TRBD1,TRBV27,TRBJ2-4,CASSSGQGSPLAKNIQYF,TGTGCCAGCAGCTCGGGACAGGGGTCCCCCTTAGCCAAAAACATTCAGTACTTC
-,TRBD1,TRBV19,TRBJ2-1,CASDSGTAYNEQFF,TGTGCCAGTGACTCCGGGACAGCCTACAATGAGCAGTTCTTC
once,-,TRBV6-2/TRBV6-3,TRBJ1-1,CASSTPGGDTEAFF,TGTGCCAGCAGTACCCCGGGGGGGGACACTGAAGCTTTCTTT
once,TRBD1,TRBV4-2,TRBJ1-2,CASSARPGQASYGYTF,TGTGCCAGCAGCGCACGCCCGGGACAGGCCTCCTATGGCTACACCTTC
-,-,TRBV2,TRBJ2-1,CASSRGPFVNNEQFF,TGTGCCAGCTCGCGGGGGCCCTTCGTTAACAATGAGCAGTTCTTC
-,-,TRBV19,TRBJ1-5,CASSMRREGQPQHF,TGTGCCAGTAGTATGCGGAGGGAGGGTCAGCCCCAGCATTTT
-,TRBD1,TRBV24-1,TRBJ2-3,CATSDGTGVTHTQYF,TGTGCCACCAGTGATGGGACAGGGGTCACGCATACGCAGTATTTT
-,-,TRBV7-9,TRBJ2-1,CASSHRGRGARDLHEQFF,TGTGCCAGCAGCCACAGGGGCAGGGGGGCCAGAGATTTGCATGAGCAGTTCTTC
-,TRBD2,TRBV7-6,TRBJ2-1,CASRTTSGTYNEQFF,TGTGCCAGCAGGACGACTAGCGGGACCTACAATGAGCAGTTCTTC
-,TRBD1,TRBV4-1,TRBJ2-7,CASSRGQGGPYEQYF,TGCGCCAGCAGCCGGGGTCAAGGGGGCCCCTACGAGCAGTACTTC
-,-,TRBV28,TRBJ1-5,CASNLSAGLAQHF,TGTGCCAGCAACTTGTCGGCGGGGTTGGCCCAGCATTTT
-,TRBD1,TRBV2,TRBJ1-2,CASRDRGLYGYTF,TGTGCCAGTAGGGACAGGGGACTTTATGGCTACACCTTC
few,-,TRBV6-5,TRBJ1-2,CASSTTRKNYGYTF,TGTGCCAGCAGTACGACTCGAAAGAACTATGGCTACACCTTC
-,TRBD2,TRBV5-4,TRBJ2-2,CASSFIAGGLGELFF,TGTGCCAGCAGCTTTATAGCGGGGGGGCTCGGGGAGCTGTTTTTT
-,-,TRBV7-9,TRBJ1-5,CASTLWDAQGNQPQHF,TGTGCCAGCACCCTTTGGGATGCTCAGGGGAATCAGCCCCAGCATTTT
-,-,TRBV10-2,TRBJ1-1,CASSEPMEGTEAFF,TGCGCCAGCAGTGAGCCCATGGAGGGCACTGAAGCTTTCTTT
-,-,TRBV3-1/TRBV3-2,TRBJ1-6,CASSHSSYNSPLHF,TGTGCCAGCAGCCACAGCTCCTATAATTCACCCCTCCACTTT
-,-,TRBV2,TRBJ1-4,CASSLSSDSLDEKLFF,TGTGCCAGCAGCCTCTCTTCGGACAGTCTAGATGAAAAACTGTTTTTT
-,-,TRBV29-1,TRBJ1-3,CSVAQGNTIYF,TGCAGCGTTGCGCAGGGAAACACCATATATTTT